These 13 T cell receptor beta chains came from one sample sequenced in a study of siplizumab effects on memory and regulatory T cells (dated by TCRdb to the late 2010s). Receptor libraries were prepared by the immunoSEQ multiplex PCR assay. In TCRdb, the immuneACCESS table is reduced to in-frame sequences with V and J assigned. These tables do not hold every clone; where another copy was compared, an unresolved V gene accounts for under half, and the others remain unexplained. The sample has more than 85,000 clones on record, roughly 94% of them singletons. Around 0.6% of the sample rests with the top ten. Sequencing input: Tregs sorted from blood. Source of these receptors: a human donor in good health.

This sequence joins TRBV6-1 and TRBJ1-1, with unresolved D. The CDR3 is 14 residues long. Germline CDR1 reads MNHNS; CDR2 reads SASEGT. Trimming left V 6 bases short and J 1 base short, with 12 bases between. CDR3 sequence reads: CASRTLGRNTEAFF. CDR3 in DNA: TGTGCCAGCAGGACTCTAGGGCGGAACACTGAAGCTTTCTTT.

The DNA for the CDR3 is TGTGCCAGCAGCGTACGGCTTCTTCAGGGGAACTCCTACAATGAGCAGTTCTTC. This translates into CASSVRLLQGNSYNEQFF. V usage is TRBV9 and J usage is TRBJ2-1, with a possible D match to TRBD1 (6 bases). Germline CDR1 is SGDLS and CDR2 is YYNGEE. Trimming removed 1 base at V and 0 bases at J, with 17 bases between. This CDR3 spans 18 amino acids.

This chain connects TRBV5-1 to TRBJ2-2; no firm D call. Germline values: CDR1 SGHRS, CDR2 YFSETQ. V was pared by 4 bases and J by 5 bases, with 12 bases between. The CDR3 totals 14 residues. CDR3 residues: CASSPGSGTGELFF. The CDR3 nucleotides are TGCGCCAGCAGCCCCGGTAGTGGGACCGGGGAGCTGTTTTTT.

The chain combines TRBV25-1 with TRBJ2-3, with D perhaps TRBD1 or TRBD2 (5 bases each). The V and J ends lost 8 bases and 1 base respectively, with 16 bases between them. In germline, CDR1 is MGHDK, CDR2 SYGVNS. The CDR3 is 15 residues long. Here the CDR3 DNA reads TGTGCCAGCTCCCCCCTCGGGGCTCGCACAGATACGCAGTATTTT. Amino acid sequence: CASSPLGARTDTQYF.

The rearrangement joins TRBV6-4 to TRBJ2-3; D gene unclear. V was clipped by 3 bases and J by 0 bases, with 10 bases between them. CDR1 is MRHNA and CDR2 is SNTAGT in the germline V gene. The CDR3 has 15 amino acids. CDR3 bases: TGTGCCAGCAGTGAGGGTAGCTCTAGCACAGATACGCAGTATTTT. This encodes CASSEGSSSTDTQYF.

This chain joins TRBV7-2 and TRBJ2-2, with D tentatively TRBD1 or TRBD2 (5 bases each). Germline loops: CDR1 SGHTA, CDR2 FQGNSA. This CDR3 contains 17 residues. Trimming removed 2 bases from V and 4 bases from J, with 17 bases in between. CDR3 DNA sequence: TGTGCCAGCAGCTTATCCGGGACCCAACGCCGCACCGGGGAGCTGTTTTTT. It codes for CASSLSGTQRRTGELFF.

V and J are TRBV5-1 and TRBJ2-1; 10 positions match TRBD1. Germline assignment: CDR1 SGHRS and CDR2 YFSETQ. This CDR3 has 15 amino acids. V shed 3 bases, J shed 6 bases, and the junction held 6 bases outside the gene matches. Here the CDR3 reads CASSSRTGGSNEQFF. In DNA, the CDR3 is TGCGCCAGCAGCTCACGGACAGGGGGATCCAATGAGCAGTTCTTC. Full variable domain (missing parts from reference TRBV5-1 and TRBJ2-1): KAGVTQTPRYLIKTRGQQVTLSCSPISGHRSVSWYQQTPGQGLQFLFEYFSETQRNKGNFPGRFSGRQFSNSRSEMNVSTLELGDSALYLCASSSRTGGSNEQFFGPGTRLTVL.

CDR3 sequence reads: CASSDSPDNTGELFF. CDR3 DNA: TGTGCCAGCAGTGACTCTCCCGACAACACCGGGGAGCTGTTTTTT. The rearrangement uses TRBV6-4 and TRBJ2-2; D ambiguous. CDR3 length: 15 residues. Trimming took off 0 bases at V and 2 bases at J, with 7 bases between the two ends. Germline loops: CDR1 MRHNA, CDR2 SNTAGT.

J is TRBJ2-7 and V is TRBV20-1, with unresolved D. Trimming took 5 bases from V and 4 from J, leaving 9 bases between them. Germline CDR1 reads DFQATT; CDR2 reads SNEGSKA (reference sequence). The CDR3 consists of 11 residues. DNA for the CDR3: TGCAGTGCTTCTAACGGTTACGAGCAGTACTTC. Residues: CSASNGYEQYF.

The chain uses TRBV7-2 and TRBJ2-6; the D is unclear. Trimming took off 0 bases at V and 1 base at J, with 4 bases between the two ends. CDR3 length: 15 amino acids. Germline V gene lookup returns CDR1 SGHTA and CDR2 FQGNSA. The CDR3 here is CASSLAVSGANVLTF. CDR3 DNA sequence: TGTGCCAGCAGCTTAGCCGTGTCTGGGGCCAACGTCCTGACTTTC. Combining the CDR3 with reference TRBV7-2 and TRBJ2-6 gives the whole variable domain GAGVSQSPSNKVTEKGKDVELRCDPISGHTALYWYRQSLGQGLEFLIYFQGNSAPDKSGLPSDRFSAERTGGSVSTLTIQRTQQEDSAVYLCASSLAVSGANVLTFGAGSRLTVL.

The V call is TRBV6-1, the J call TRBJ1-2; no clear D gene. V was clipped by 7 bases and J by 4 bases, with 16 bases between them. CDR1 MNHNS and CDR2 SASEGT come from the germline V gene. The CDR3 is 14 amino acids. CDR3 in DNA: TGTGCCAGCAACCGGGGAGGAGGGAGCTATGGCTACACCTTC. Translated, it gives CASNRGGGSYGYTF.

This rearrangement joins TRBV7-9 to TRBJ1-5; no firm D call. Germline-derived CDR1 and CDR2 are SEHNR and FQNEAQ (reference sequence). The CDR3 has 15 amino acids. Trimming removed 5 bases at V and 1 base at J, with 12 bases between. CDR3 region: CASSESGISNQPQHF. CDR3 sequence (DNA): TGTGCCAGCAGCGAGTCGGGGATAAGCAATCAGCCCCAGCATTTT.

V and J are TRBV5-1 and TRBJ2-7, with D possibly TRBD1 on 5 matching bases. The CDR3 runs to 14 residues. Germline-derived CDR1 and CDR2 are SGHRS and YFSETQ. V was trimmed by 0 bases and J by 3 bases, leaving 10 bases between them. The chain's CDR3 is CASSLAGNRYEQYF. The CDR3 DNA reads as TGCGCCAGCAGCTTGGCAGGGAACCGCTACGAGCAGTACTTC.